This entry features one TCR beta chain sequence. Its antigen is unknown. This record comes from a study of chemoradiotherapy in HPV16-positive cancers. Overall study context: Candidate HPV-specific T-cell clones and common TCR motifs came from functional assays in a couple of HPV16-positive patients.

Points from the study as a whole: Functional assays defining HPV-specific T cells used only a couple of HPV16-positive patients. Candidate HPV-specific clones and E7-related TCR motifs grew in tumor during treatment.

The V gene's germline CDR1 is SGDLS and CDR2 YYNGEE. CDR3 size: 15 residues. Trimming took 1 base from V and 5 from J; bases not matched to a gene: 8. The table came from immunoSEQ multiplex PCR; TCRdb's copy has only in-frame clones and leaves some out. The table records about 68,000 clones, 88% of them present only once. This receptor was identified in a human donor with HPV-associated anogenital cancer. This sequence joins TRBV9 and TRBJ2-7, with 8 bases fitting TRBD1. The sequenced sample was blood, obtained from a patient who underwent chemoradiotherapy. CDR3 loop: CASSVSTGGSDEQYF. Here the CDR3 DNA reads TGTGCCAGCAGCGTATCCACAGGGGGTTCCGACGAGCAGTACTTC. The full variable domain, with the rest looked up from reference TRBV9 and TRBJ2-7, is DSGVTQTPKHLITATGQRVTLRCSPRSGDLSVYWYQQSLDQGLQFLIQYYNGEERAKGNILERFSAQQFPDLHSELNLSSLELGDSALYFCASSVSTGGSDEQYFGPGTRLTVT.